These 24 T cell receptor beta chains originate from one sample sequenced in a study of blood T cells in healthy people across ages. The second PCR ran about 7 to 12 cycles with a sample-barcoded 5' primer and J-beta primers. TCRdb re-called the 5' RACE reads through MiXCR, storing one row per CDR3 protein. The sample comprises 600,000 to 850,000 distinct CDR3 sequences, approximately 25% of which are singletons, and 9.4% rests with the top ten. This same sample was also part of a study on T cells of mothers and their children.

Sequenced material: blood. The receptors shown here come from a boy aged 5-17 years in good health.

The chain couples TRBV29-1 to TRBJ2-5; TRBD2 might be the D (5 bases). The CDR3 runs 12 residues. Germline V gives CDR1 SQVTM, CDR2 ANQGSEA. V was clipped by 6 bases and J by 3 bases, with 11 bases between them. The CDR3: CSVGPREETQYF. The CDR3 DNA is TGCAGCGTCGGACCGAGGGAAGAGACCCAGTACTTC. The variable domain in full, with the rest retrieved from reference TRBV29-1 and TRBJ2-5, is SAVISQKPSRDICQRGTSLTIQCQVDSQVTMMFWYRQQPGQSLTLIATANQGSEATYESGFVIDKFPISRPNLTFSTLTVSNMSPEDSSIYLCSVGPREETQYFGPGTRLLVL.

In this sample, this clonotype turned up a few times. CDR3 nucleotides: TGTGCCAGCAGCGTGGGCAGCACAGATACGCAGTATTTT. Amino acids: CASSVGSTDTQYF. The rearrangement links TRBV9 to TRBJ2-3, with D unresolved. This CDR3 comprises 13 residues. Germline loops: CDR1 SGDLS, CDR2 YYNGEE. V lost 2 bases to trimming and J lost 0 bases, with 4 bases between them.

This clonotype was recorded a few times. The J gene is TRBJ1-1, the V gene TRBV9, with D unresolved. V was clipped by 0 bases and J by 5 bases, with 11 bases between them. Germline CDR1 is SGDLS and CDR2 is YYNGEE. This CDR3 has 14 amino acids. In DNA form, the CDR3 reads TGTGCCAGCAGCGTAGGGGTCGTGGGAACTGAAGCTTTCTTT. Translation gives CASSVGVVGTEAFF. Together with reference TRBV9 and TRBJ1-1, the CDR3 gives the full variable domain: DSGVTQTPKHLITATGQRVTLRCSPRSGDLSVYWYQQSLDQGLQFLIQYYNGEERAKGNILERFSAQQFPDLHSELNLSSLELGDSALYFCASSVGVVGTEAFFGQGTRLTVV.

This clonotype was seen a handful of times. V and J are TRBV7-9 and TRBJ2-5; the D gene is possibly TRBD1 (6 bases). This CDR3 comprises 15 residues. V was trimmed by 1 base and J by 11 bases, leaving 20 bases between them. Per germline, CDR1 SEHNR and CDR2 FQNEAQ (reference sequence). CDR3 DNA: TGTGCCAGCAGCTTAGATCTGGGCCAGGGGTTAGAGCAGTACTTC. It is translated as CASSLDLGQGLEQYF.

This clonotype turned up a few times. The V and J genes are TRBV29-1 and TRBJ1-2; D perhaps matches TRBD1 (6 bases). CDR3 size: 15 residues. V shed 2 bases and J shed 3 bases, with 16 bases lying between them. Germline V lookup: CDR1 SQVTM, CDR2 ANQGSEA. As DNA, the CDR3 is TGCAGCGTTGAAAGTTTAGCAGGGGATGACTATGGCTACACCTTC. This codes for CSVESLAGDDYGYTF.

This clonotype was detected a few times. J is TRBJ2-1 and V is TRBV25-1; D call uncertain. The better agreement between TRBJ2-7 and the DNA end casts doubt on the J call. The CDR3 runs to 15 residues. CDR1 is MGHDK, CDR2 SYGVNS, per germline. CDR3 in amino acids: CASSEFGGRAYEQYF. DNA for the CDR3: TGTGCCAGCAGTGAGTTCGGCGGTCGCGCCTACGAGCAGTACTTC.

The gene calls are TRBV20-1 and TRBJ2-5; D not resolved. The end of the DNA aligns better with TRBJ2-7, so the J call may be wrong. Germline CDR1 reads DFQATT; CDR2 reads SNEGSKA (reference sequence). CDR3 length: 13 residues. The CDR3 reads CSARPENSYEQYF. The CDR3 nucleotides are TGCAGTGCTAGGCCGGAGAATTCGTACGAGCAGTACTTC.

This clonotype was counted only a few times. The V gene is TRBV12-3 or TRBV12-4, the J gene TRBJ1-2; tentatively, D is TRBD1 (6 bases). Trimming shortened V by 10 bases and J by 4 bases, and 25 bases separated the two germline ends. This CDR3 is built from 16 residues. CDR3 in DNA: TGTGCCAACACTCATACCCAGATGGGGGCGAGCTATGGCTACACCTTC. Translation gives CANTHTQMGASYGYTF.

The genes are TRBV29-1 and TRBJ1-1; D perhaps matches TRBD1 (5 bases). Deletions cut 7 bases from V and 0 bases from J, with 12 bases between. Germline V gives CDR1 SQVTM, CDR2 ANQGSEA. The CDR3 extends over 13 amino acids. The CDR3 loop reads CSGSQVMNTEAFF. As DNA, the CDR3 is TGCAGCGGATCACAGGTCATGAACACTGAAGCTTTCTTT.

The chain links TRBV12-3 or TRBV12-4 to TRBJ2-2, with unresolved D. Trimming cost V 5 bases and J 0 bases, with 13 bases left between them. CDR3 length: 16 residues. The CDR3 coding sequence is TGTGCCAGCAGTAGTAGGTCGAGAACGAACACCGGGGAGCTGTTTTTT. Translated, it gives CASSSRSRTNTGELFF.

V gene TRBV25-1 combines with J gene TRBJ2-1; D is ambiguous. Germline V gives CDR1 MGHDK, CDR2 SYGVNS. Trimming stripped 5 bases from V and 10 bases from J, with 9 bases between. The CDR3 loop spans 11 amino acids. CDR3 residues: CASSWNQEQFF. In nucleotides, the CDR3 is TGTGCCAGCAGTTGGAACCAAGAGCAGTTCTTC.

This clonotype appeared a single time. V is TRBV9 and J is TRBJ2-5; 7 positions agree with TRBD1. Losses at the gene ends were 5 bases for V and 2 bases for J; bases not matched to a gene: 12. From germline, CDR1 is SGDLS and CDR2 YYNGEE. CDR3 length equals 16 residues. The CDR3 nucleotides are TGTGCCAGCAGTACGCAGGGGGTAGGAGGTCAAGAGACCCAGTACTTC. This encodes CASSTQGVGGQETQYF.

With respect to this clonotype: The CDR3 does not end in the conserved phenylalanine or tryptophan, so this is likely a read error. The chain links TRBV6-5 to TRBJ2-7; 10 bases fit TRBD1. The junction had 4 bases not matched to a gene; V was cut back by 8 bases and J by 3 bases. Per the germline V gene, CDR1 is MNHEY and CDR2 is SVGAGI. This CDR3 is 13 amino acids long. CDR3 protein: CASRRTGGYEQYL. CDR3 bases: TGTGCCAGCCGACGGACAGGGGGCTACGAGCAGTACCTC.

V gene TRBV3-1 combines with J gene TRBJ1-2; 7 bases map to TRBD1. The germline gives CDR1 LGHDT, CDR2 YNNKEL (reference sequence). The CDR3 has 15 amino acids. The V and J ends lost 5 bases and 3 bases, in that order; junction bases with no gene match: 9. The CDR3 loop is CASSGRDRKDYGYTF. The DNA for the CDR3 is TGTGCCAGCAGCGGCCGGGACAGAAAAGACTATGGCTACACCTTC.

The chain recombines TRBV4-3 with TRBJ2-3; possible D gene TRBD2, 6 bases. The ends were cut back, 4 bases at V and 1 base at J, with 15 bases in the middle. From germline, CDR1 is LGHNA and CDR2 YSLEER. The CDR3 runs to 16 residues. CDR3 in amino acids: CASSPFEGGGTDTQYF. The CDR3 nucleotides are TGCGCCAGCAGCCCCTTTGAAGGAGGGGGCACAGATACGCAGTATTTT.

CDR3 sequence: CASQTGSGYEQYF. The CDR3 region has the DNA TGTGCCAGCCAGACAGGGTCTGGGTACGAGCAGTACTTC. The chain recombines TRBV27 with TRBJ2-7, with 7 bases matching TRBD1. J was trimmed by 4 bases and V by 8 bases; bases with no gene match: 8. Germline CDR1 reads MNHEY; CDR2 reads SMNVEV (reference sequence). The CDR3 has 13 amino acids.

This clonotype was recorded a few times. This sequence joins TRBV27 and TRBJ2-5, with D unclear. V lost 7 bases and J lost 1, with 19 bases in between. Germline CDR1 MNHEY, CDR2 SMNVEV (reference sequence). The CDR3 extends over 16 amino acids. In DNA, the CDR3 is TGTGCCAGCACGGTCAAGCTCCTAAGCAGCCAAGAGACCCAGTACTTC. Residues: CASTVKLLSSQETQYF.

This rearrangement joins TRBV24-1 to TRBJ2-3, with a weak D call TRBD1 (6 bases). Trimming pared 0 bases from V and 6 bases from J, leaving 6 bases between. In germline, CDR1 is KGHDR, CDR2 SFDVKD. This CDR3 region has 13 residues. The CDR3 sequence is CATSDLRGDTQYF. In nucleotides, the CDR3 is TGTGCCACCAGTGATTTGAGGGGGGATACGCAGTATTTT.

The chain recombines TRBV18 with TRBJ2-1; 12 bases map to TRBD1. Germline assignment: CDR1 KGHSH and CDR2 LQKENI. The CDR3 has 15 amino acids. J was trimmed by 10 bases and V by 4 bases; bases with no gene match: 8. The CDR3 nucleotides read TGTGCCAGCTCACTAACGGGACAGGGGGCGAGCGAGCAGTTCTTC. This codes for CASSLTGQGASEQFF.

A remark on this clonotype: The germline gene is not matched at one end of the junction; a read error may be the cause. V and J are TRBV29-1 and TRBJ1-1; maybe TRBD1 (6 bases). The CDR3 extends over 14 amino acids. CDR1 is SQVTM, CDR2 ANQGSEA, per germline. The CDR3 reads CSVFGGTLNTEALF. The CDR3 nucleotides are TGCAGCGTTTTTGGGGGCACTTTGAACACTGAAGCTCTCTTT.

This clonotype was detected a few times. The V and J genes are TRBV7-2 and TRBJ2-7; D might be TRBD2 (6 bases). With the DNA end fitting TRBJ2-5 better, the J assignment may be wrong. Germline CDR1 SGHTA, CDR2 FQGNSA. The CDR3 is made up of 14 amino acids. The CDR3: CASSPGVTVETQYF. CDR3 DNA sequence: TGTGCCAGCAGCCCGGGGGTGACGGTGGAGACCCAGTACTTC.

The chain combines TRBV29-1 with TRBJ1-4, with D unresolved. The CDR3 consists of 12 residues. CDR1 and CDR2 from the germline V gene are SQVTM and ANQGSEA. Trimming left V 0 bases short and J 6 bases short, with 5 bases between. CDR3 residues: CSVEDKDEKLFF. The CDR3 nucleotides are TGCAGCGTTGAAGATAAGGATGAAAAACTGTTTTTT.

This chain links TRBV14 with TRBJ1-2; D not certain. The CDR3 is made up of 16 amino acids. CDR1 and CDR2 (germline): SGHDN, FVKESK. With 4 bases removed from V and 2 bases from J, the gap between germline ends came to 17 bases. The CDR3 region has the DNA TGTGCCAGCAGCCCACAACCAGGAGTAACAAACTATGGCTACACCTTC. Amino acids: CASSPQPGVTNYGYTF.

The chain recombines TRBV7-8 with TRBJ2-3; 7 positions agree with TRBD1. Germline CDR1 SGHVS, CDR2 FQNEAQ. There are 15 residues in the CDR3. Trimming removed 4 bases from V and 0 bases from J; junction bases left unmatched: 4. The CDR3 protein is CASSSQGPSTDTQYF. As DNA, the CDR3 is TGTGCCAGCAGCTCACAGGGGCCAAGCACAGATACGCAGTATTTT.